This T cell receptor (beta chain) came from a study of blood T cell repertoires in COVID-19. Study summary: Sites in the United States, Italy and Spain provided acute and convalescent COVID-19 samples. Sources were T cells, B-cell-depleted T cells, or PBMCs; the material itself was cDNA or gDNA.

The CDR3 loop spans 14 amino acids. Germline V CDR1 and CDR2: MNHEY, SVGAGI. V lost 6 bases and J 2 bases, leaving 13 bases between the germline ends. Per the original methods: Reference gene primer amplification gave estimated nucleated cell counts. Assay: immunoSEQ multiplex PCR; the TCRdb copy retains only in-frame clones and omits some. V and J calls plus clone size are reproduced from that table; the DNA served to infer D and trimming. The sample has 120,000 or so clones, more than 75% seen once. Sequenced sample: peripheral blood. The rearrangement joins TRBV6-5 to TRBJ1-2; maybe TRBD1 (5 bases). The sequence was collected from a man aged 50 to 60 with active COVID-19. Here the CDR3 DNA reads TGTGCCAGCAGGGCCACAAGGGGCAACTATGGCTACACCTTC. Protein sequence: CASRATRGNYGYTF.